This T cell receptor beta chain was identified during a study of regulatory T cells in long-lasting Graves disease. The study, taken as a whole, reports: Lower TCR diversity characterized persistent Graves' patients relative to newly diagnosed patients. Samples came from peripheral blood alone, without thyroid tissue.

On this clonotype itself: Its cognate antigen is unknown.

Looked up from germline, CDR1 is MNHEY and CDR2 is SMNVEV (reference sequence). After removal of 5 bases from V and 1 base from J, the junction contained 6 bases not matched to a gene. The CDR3 length is 16 residues. Arm-PCR of CDR3 regions with iRepertoire HTBI primers generated TCR beta libraries. Via MiXCR, TCRdb re-called the multiplex PCR reads, giving one row per CDR3 protein. Of roughly 220,000 distinct CDR3 sequences listed, around 18% are singletons. Documented time point: newly diagnosed GD, antithyroid drugs for less than 3 months. TCR sequences were obtained from RNA taken from PBMCs. Patients hailed from an endocrinology department in Xi'an, China.

Sequencing used peripheral blood mononuclear cells (PBMCs), obtained at new diagnosis, from a patient treated with antithyroid drugs. The source is a female donor with Graves disease. The V and J genes are TRBV27 and TRBJ2-2, with TRBD1 identical over 8 bases. The CDR3, as DNA: TGTGCCAGCAGTCAGCCGGACAGGGAGAACACCGGGGAGCTGTTTTTT. Its translation: CASSQPDRENTGELFF.